This T cell receptor (beta chain) comes out of a study of T cell repertoires in cytomegalovirus infection (dated by TCRdb to between 2018 and 2021). Background on the whole study: Donor HLA type was relevant to the analysis, because carriage of CMV infection together with the matching HLA type was indicated by public TCR beta signatures.

Overall study outcomes, separate from this receptor: In both this cohort and an independent cohort of 352 donors, the cumulative frequency of public TCR beta family members distinguished carriers of CMV infection plus the relevant HLA type. The ex vivo response was dominated by HLA-C-restricted CMV-specific TCR beta clonotypes, and the single most frequent clonotype in two of eight donors was supplied by these HLA-C-restricted clonotypes.

There are a few counts of this clonotype. Its antigen is not yet known. No base qualities exist here, and no much larger clone lies one base off it. CDR1 MNHNS and CDR2 SASEGT are derived from the germline V gene. Trimming costs V 6 bases and J 6 bases, and their ends lie 11 bases apart. The CDR3 holds 13 amino acids from the cysteine to the phenylalanine. Only the CDR3 region is kept as DNA, spanning 39 bases read in frame from base 1. Sequencing was carried out with an Illumina HiSeq 1500. Through fastp at Q25 and MiXCR, TCRdb rebuilt clones from the public reads, retaining in-frame beta chains. For every CDR3 protein sequence, its rows merge into one entry that carries the most common genes and DNA. Here the sample has around 740,000 distinct CDR3 sequences; roughly 35% occur a single time. The leading ten clones occupy under 3% of the sample.

The source material was PBMCs. Recombination linked TRBV6-1 to TRBJ2-2, with a weak D call of TRBD2 (6 bases match). This TCR was sampled from a human donor in good health (CMV status not recorded). Some clones in this sample may be carry-over from other donors' samples. The nucleotide sequence reads as follows: TGTGCCAGCAGGGAAACGGGGGCCGGGGAGCTGTTTTTT. It translates to CASRETGAGELFF.